This TCR beta chain was found in a study of cytomegalovirus exposure and HLA in healthy donors. Study conclusions and caveats: The productive fraction for most TCR beta V segments was about 87% or about 30% in an earlier analysis. Most TCR sequences were rare, but some public TCRs occurred in many donors. V- and J-gene trimming in TCR beta was tied to a missense DCLRE1C variant by an analysis performed later.

PCR involved 60 Vbeta and 13 Jbeta primers. Sequenced by immunoSEQ multiplex PCR; TCRdb stores in-frame clones only, minus some. The table has just over 200,000 clones, 70% seen once. After removal of 4 bases from V and 0 bases from J, the junction contained 11 bases not matched to a gene. The CDR3 sequence is 17 residues long. The germline V gene has CDR1 MGHRA and CDR2 YSYEKL. Worth noting for this clone: Its antigen is undetermined.

The origin of this receptor is a middle-aged man in good health and CMV-seropositive. Material for sequencing was PBMCs. This chain links TRBV4-1 with TRBJ1-1; 7 bases fit TRBD1. The CDR3 here is CASSRLQLGTVNTEAFF. The DNA of the CDR3 is TGCGCCAGCAGCCGACTGCAACTTGGGACAGTGAACACTGAAGCTTTCTTT.